These 18 T cell receptor beta chains came from one sample sequenced in a study of shared clonotypes between healthy human individuals. Terminally differentiated effector memory CD45RA+ cells were left out of the naive CD8 fraction, which was CD45RO-negative and positively selected for CCR7. TCRdb's table, derived via immunoSEQ multiplex PCR, lists solely in-frame clones and lacks some. The sample comprises around 1.9 million clones, about 93% of which are singletons, and 1.5% to 2% rests with the top ten. The sample consisted of naive CD8+ T cells from PBMCs. All receptors come from a man aged 18 to 30 in good health. Some clones in this sample may be carry-over from other donors' samples.

In the case of this clone: Other DNA variants within this sample encode the same CDR3. The chain employs TRBV28 and TRBJ2-7; no clear D. The CDR3 is made up of 12 amino acids. The ends were cut back, 2 bases at V and 4 bases at J, with 6 bases in the middle. Per the germline V gene, CDR1 is MDHEN and CDR2 is SYDVKM. CDR3 region: CASSLRGYEQYF. CDR3 DNA sequence: TGTGCCAGCAGTTTACGCGGATACGAGCAGTACTTC.

The chain couples TRBV6-6 to TRBJ2-7; D remains unclear. This CDR3 spans 14 amino acids. Germline V CDR1 and CDR2: MNHNY, SVGAGI (reference sequence). Trimming shortened V by 7 bases and J by 3 bases, and 16 bases separated the two germline ends. CDR3 amino acids: CASTLGPNFYEQYF. Written as DNA, the CDR3 is TGTGCCAGCACCCTCGGGCCAAACTTCTACGAGCAGTACTTC.

V and J are TRBV27 and TRBJ2-6; D perhaps matches TRBD2 (6 bases). Per the germline V gene, CDR1 is MNHEY and CDR2 is SMNVEV (reference sequence). The V and J ends lost 8 bases and 2 bases respectively, with 16 bases between them. The CDR3 spans 16 residues. CDR3 DNA sequence: TGTGCCAGCGCCCCATCCTGGGGGGCTGGGGCCAACGTCCTGACTTTC. Protein sequence: CASAPSWGAGANVLTF.

The genes are TRBV27 and TRBJ1-5; a possible D gene is TRBD1 (6 bases). Trimming took 3 bases from V and 0 from J, leaving 12 bases between them. There are 16 residues in the CDR3. Germline CDR1 reads MNHEY; CDR2 reads SMNVEV (reference sequence). The CDR3 region is CASSFGGPYSNQPQHF. The CDR3 DNA reads TGTGCCAGCAGTTTCGGGGGCCCATATAGCAATCAGCCCCAGCATTTT.

The rearrangement uses TRBV6-6 and TRBJ2-7, with 13 bases aligning to TRBD2. The CDR3 extends over 16 amino acids. Germline CDR1 MNHNY, CDR2 SVGAGI (reference sequence). Trimming took 5 bases from V and 2 from J; bases not matched to a gene: 6. The CDR3 sequence is CASSVTSGRSAYEQYF. The CDR3 DNA sequence: TGTGCCAGCAGTGTGACTAGCGGGAGGTCCGCCTACGAGCAGTACTTC.

This clone has a handful of counts. The chain is built from TRBV5-1 and TRBJ1-2; D gene uncertain. The germline V gene has CDR1 SGHRS and CDR2 YFSETQ. The V and J ends lost 4 bases and 2 bases respectively, with 12 bases between them. This CDR3 has 14 residues. The CDR3 coding sequence is TGCGCCAGCAGCCCGGACCTAGACAACTATGGCTACACCTTC. Amino acid sequence: CASSPDLDNYGYTF. Complete variable domain (other parts from reference TRBV5-1 and TRBJ1-2): KAGVTQTPRYLIKTRGQQVTLSCSPISGHRSVSWYQQTPGQGLQFLFEYFSETQRNKGNFPGRFSGRQFSNSRSEMNVSTLELGDSALYLCASSPDLDNYGYTFGSGTRLTVV.

This clone was found a few times. V gene TRBV7-9 combines with J gene TRBJ1-1; D remains unclear. CDR1 is SEHNR, CDR2 FQNEAQ, per germline (reference sequence). The CDR3 is made up of 14 amino acids. Between the trimmed V and J ends, which lost 1 base and 4 bases, there was a span of 10 bases. DNA for the CDR3: TGTGCCAGCAGCTTAGTTGGCCAGACCACTGAAGCTTTCTTT. Encoded protein: CASSLVGQTTEAFF.

The V gene is TRBV13, the J gene TRBJ1-4; 10 nucleotides align to TRBD1. The germline gives CDR1 PRHDT, CDR2 FYEKMQ (reference sequence). V trimming: 4 bases; J trimming: 14 bases; junction bases outside the gene matches: 7. CDR3 length equals 13 residues. The chain's CDR3 is CASSSTGGRGLFF. CDR3 bases: TGTGCCAGCAGCTCGACAGGGGGCCGAGGCCTGTTTTTT.

J is TRBJ1-5 and V is TRBV28; tentative D call: TRBD1 (5 bases). The CDR3 is 19 residues long. The germline V gene encodes CDR1 MDHEN and CDR2 SYDVKM. Trimming stripped 4 bases from V and 0 bases from J, with 22 bases between. CDR3 sequence: CASSSEGAWTAYSNQPQHF. CDR3 in DNA: TGTGCCAGCAGTTCCGAAGGGGCTTGGACCGCTTATAGCAATCAGCCCCAGCATTTT.

As concerns this clone: Other DNA variants within this sample encode the same CDR3. The V call is TRBV27, the J call TRBJ2-7; the D is unclear. CDR1 is MNHEY, CDR2 SMNVEV, per germline (reference sequence). V lost 3 bases, J lost 2 bases, and 8 bases lay in between. The CDR3 runs 13 residues. This CDR3 is CASSFSRTYEQYF. CDR3 DNA: TGTGCCAGCAGTTTTTCCAGAACCTACGAGCAGTACTTC.

The chain uses TRBV9 and TRBJ2-7; D is undetermined. Germline lookup yields CDR1 SGDLS and CDR2 YYNGEE. This CDR3 is built from 16 residues. V was cut by 1 base and J by 3 bases, with 17 bases left in between. The CDR3 is CASSVTASVSGYEQYF. The CDR3 DNA reads TGTGCCAGCAGCGTAACGGCGTCCGTGTCGGGCTACGAGCAGTACTTC.

CDR3 nucleotide sequence: TGCACCAGCATCATCAGGGGGGGGACAGATACGCAGTATTTT. Residues: CTSIIRGGTDTQYF. The genes are TRBV1 and TRBJ2-3. TRBV1 is reported as a pseudogene. The CDR3 consists of 14 residues.

The chain couples TRBV5-6 to TRBJ2-1; D uncertain. Germline-derived CDR1 and CDR2 are SGHDT and YYEEEE. Trimming left V 1 base short and J 6 bases short, with 11 bases between. This CDR3 region has 14 residues. DNA for the CDR3: TGTGCCAGCAGCTTGCTTCGGCCGCGCAATGAGCAGTTCTTC. It is translated as CASSLLRPRNEQFF.

This clone was seen just once. The chain uses TRBV7-9 and TRBJ2-5; no clear D. Germline CDR1 is SEHNR and CDR2 is FQNEAQ (reference sequence). Trimming removed 6 bases from V and 3 bases from J, with 14 bases in between. This CDR3 has 14 amino acids. The CDR3 sequence is CASRPPDIKETQYF. The CDR3 region has the DNA TGTGCCAGCAGACCACCGGATATTAAAGAGACCCAGTACTTC.

Of note for this clone: The same CDR3 arises from other DNA sequences in this sample as well. The genes are TRBV9 and TRBJ1-1; D uncertain. The CDR3 covers 13 residues. CDR1 is SGDLS, CDR2 YYNGEE, per germline. V was pared by 0 bases and J by 1 base, with 4 bases between. DNA for the CDR3: TGTGCCAGCAGCGTAGCTCGGAACACTGAAGCTTTCTTT. Translation: CASSVARNTEAFF.

J is TRBJ2-1 and V is TRBV6-1; 7 bases match TRBD2. CDR1 MNHNS and CDR2 SASEGT come from the germline V gene. The CDR3 has 15 amino acids. V was pared by 5 bases and J by 4 bases, with 8 bases of the junction left unmatched. Here the CDR3 DNA reads TGTGCCAGCAGTACGGGGAGGGTGGGATACAATGAGCAGTTCTTC. Residues: CASSTGRVGYNEQFF.

The chain uses TRBV6-6 and TRBJ1-1, with D unclear. The CDR3 extends over 15 amino acids. Per the germline V gene, CDR1 is MNHNY and CDR2 is SVGAGI (reference sequence). The ends were cut back, 1 base at V and 1 base at J, with 10 bases in the middle. Here the CDR3 reads CASSYLAGENTEAFF. CDR3 in DNA: TGTGCCAGCAGTTACTTGGCAGGAGAGAACACTGAAGCTTTCTTT.

J is TRBJ2-5 and V is TRBV5-6, with D hard to call. This CDR3 spans 14 amino acids. V lost 1 base, J lost 2 bases, and 9 bases lay in between. CDR1 is SGHDT, CDR2 YYEEEE, per germline. This CDR3 reads CASSLWAGQETQYF. The CDR3 DNA reads as TGTGCCAGCAGCTTGTGGGCCGGACAAGAGACCCAGTACTTC. Drawing the rest from reference TRBV5-6 and TRBJ2-5, the complete variable domain is DAGVTQSPTHLIKTRGQQVTLRCSPKSGHDTVSWYQQALGQGPQFIFQYYEEEERQRGNFPDRFSGHQFPNYSSELNVNALLLGDSALYLCASSLWAGQETQYFGPGTRLLVL.